Below are 26 T cell receptor beta chains sequenced from a single sample in a study of T cell responses to AZD1222 COVID-19 vaccine. The method was immunoSEQ multiplex PCR; TCRdb's version includes in-frame clones alone and lacks a portion of them. The repertoire holds 75,000 to 85,000 clones, with over 85% as singletons. The source material was peripheral blood, sampled on day 0 of AZD1222 vaccination. These receptors were collected from an adult in good health.

The V and J genes are TRBV30 and TRBJ2-7; D possibly corresponds to TRBD1 (6 bases). CDR1 and CDR2 from the germline V gene are GTSNPN and SVGIG (reference sequence). V was trimmed by 0 bases and J by 5 bases, leaving 23 bases between them. The CDR3 is 17 amino acids. The CDR3 DNA is TGTGCCTGGAGTGTATACGGCGGCAGGGGAGTGGTGAACGAGCAGTACTTC. It encodes CAWSVYGGRGVVNEQYF.

The chain is built from TRBV7-3 and TRBJ1-2; tentative D call: TRBD1 (6 bases). The CDR3 loop spans 17 amino acids. The V end lost 1 base, the J end lost 5 bases, and 20 bases lay between the germline ends. The germline gives CDR1 SGHTA, CDR2 FQGTGA. As DNA, the CDR3 is TGTGCCAGCAGCTTAAAAGGGGGTCAGCTAACCGATTATGGCTACACCTTC. Protein sequence: CASSLKGGQLTDYGYTF.

The V and J genes are TRBV24-1 and TRBJ1-5; D gene unclear. V gave up 1 base and J gave up 3 bases, with 3 bases separating them. Germline assignment: CDR1 KGHDR and CDR2 SFDVKD. This CDR3 has 13 residues. CDR3 loop: CATSDLANQPQHF. As DNA, the CDR3 is TGTGCCACCAGTGATTTAGCCAATCAGCCCCAGCATTTT.

The gene calls are TRBV29-1 and TRBJ1-1; 9 nucleotides line up with TRBD1. Per the germline V gene, CDR1 is SQVTM and CDR2 is ANQGSEA. The CDR3 spans 15 residues. V gave up 6 bases and J gave up 0 bases; unmatched junction bases: 8. The CDR3 region has the DNA TGCAGCGTCGTCCCGGGACAGGGAATGAACACTGAAGCTTTCTTT. It specifies CSVVPGQGMNTEAFF.

This clone was seen more than once but under ten times. Other DNA sequences in the same sample also yield this CDR3. This chain joins TRBV7-8 and TRBJ1-1; D gene unclear. CDR1 SGHVS and CDR2 FQNEAQ come from the germline V gene. CDR3 length: 14 residues. Deletions cut 1 base from V and 1 base from J, with 7 bases between. As DNA, the CDR3 is TGTGCCAGCAGCTTAGGAACGGCGAACACTGAAGCTTTCTTT. Protein sequence: CASSLGTANTEAFF.

The chain employs TRBV5-1 and TRBJ2-7; D remains ambiguous. The V end was cut by 0 bases, the J end by 6 bases, with 10 bases between. The CDR3 length is 13 residues. Germline CDR1 and CDR2: SGHRS and YFSETQ. CDR3 in DNA: TGCGCCAGCAGCTTGGACCCTTCGGGCGAGCAGTACTTC. This codes for CASSLDPSGEQYF.

The rearrangement uses TRBV7-3 and TRBJ1-6; tentatively, D is TRBD1 (5 bases). CDR1 and CDR2 from the germline V gene are SGHTA and FQGTGA. The CDR3 contains 15 residues. The V and J ends lost 1 base and 8 bases respectively, with 12 bases between them. DNA of the CDR3: TGTGCCAGCAGCTTAATAGGGCGAGGGGATTCACCCCTCCACTTT. It encodes CASSLIGRGDSPLHF.

This clone was observed a handful of times. The chain recombines TRBV6-5 with TRBJ1-1; TRBD1 might be the D (5 bases). The CDR3 is made up of 13 amino acids. V lost 7 bases and J 4 bases, leaving 13 bases between the germline ends. Germline CDR1 is MNHEY and CDR2 is SVGAGI. The CDR3 reads CASKRGDGTEAFF. In DNA form, the CDR3 reads TGTGCCAGCAAAAGGGGTGATGGCACTGAAGCTTTCTTT.

J is TRBJ2-3 and V is TRBV10-3, with D hard to call. Germline CDR1 ENHRY, CDR2 SYGVKD. V was cut by 2 bases and J by 5 bases, with 11 bases left in between. This CDR3 spans 14 amino acids. CDR3 in DNA: TGTGCCATCAGTGAGGGGGATAGGAGAGATACGCAGTATTTT. Its protein is CAISEGDRRDTQYF.

In DNA form, the CDR3 reads TGTGCCTGGAGACCTACTCCGGGACTACCAGATACGCAGTATTTT. It translates to CAWRPTPGLPDTQYF. The chain employs TRBV30 and TRBJ2-3, with 7 positions matching TRBD2. Germline CDR1 GTSNPN, CDR2 SVGIG (reference sequence). Losses at the gene ends were 3 bases for V and 4 bases for J; bases not matched to a gene: 10. CDR3 length: 15 amino acids.

The chain employs TRBV11-3 and TRBJ2-1; maybe TRBD2 (6 bases). The CDR3 sequence is 12 residues long. Germline-derived CDR1 and CDR2 are SGHNT and YENEEA. With 0 bases removed from V and 13 bases from J, the gap between germline ends came to 10 bases. In DNA, the CDR3 is TGTGCCAGCAGCTTAGACGGGCGGGAACAGTTCTTC. Translated: CASSLDGREQFF.

This rearrangement joins TRBV11-1 to TRBJ2-3; TRBD2 matches 7 bases. The germline CDR1 and CDR2 sequences are SGHAT and FQDESV (reference sequence). Trimming took 3 bases from V and 3 from J; bases not matched to a gene: 6. This CDR3 contains 15 residues. The CDR3 DNA reads as TGTGCCAGCAGCTTGGTCCTAGCGGATACAGATACGCAGTATTTT. Translating gives CASSLVLADTDTQYF.

V usage is TRBV3-1 (or the pseudogene TRBV3-2) and J usage is TRBJ2-7; tentatively, D is TRBD1 (5 bases). CDR3 length equals 13 residues. The V and J ends lost 1 base and 7 bases respectively, with 11 bases between them. The germline V gene has CDR1 LGHDT and CDR2 YNNKEL (reference sequence). The CDR3 sequence: CASSQGGRGEQYF. The CDR3 coding sequence is TGTGCCAGCAGCCAAGGTGGAAGGGGAGAGCAGTACTTC.

This clone was observed a few times. The chain joins TRBV5-1 to TRBJ1-2, with no clear D. This CDR3 has 14 amino acids. Trimming pared 2 bases from V and 4 bases from J, leaving 12 bases between. CDR1 and CDR2 from the germline V gene are SGHRS and YFSETQ. The CDR3 here is CASSFLNRGYGYTF. In DNA form, the CDR3 reads TGCGCCAGCAGCTTTTTAAACAGAGGCTATGGCTACACCTTC.

This chain uses TRBV9 with TRBJ2-3; D unresolved. Germline CDR1 reads SGDLS; CDR2 reads YYNGEE. The CDR3 runs 18 residues. V was shortened by 0 bases and J by 0 bases, with 17 bases between the two germline ends. DNA of the CDR3: TGTGCCAGCAGCGTAGCACCCAGTAGAAGGAGTAGCACAGATACGCAGTATTTT. Protein product: CASSVAPSRRSSTDTQYF.

This clone was detected only once. The chain couples TRBV5-6 to TRBJ2-7; D gene uncertain. V was shortened by 4 bases and J by 2 bases, with 13 bases between the two germline ends. Germline V gene lookup returns CDR1 SGHDT and CDR2 YYEEEE. This CDR3 is 14 amino acids long. The CDR3 spells CASSAPDITYEQYF. For the CDR3, the DNA is TGTGCCAGCAGCGCCCCCGACATAACCTACGAGCAGTACTTC. Combining the CDR3 with reference TRBV5-6 and TRBJ2-7 gives the whole variable domain DAGVTQSPTHLIKTRGQQVTLRCSPKSGHDTVSWYQQALGQGPQFIFQYYEEEERQRGNFPDRFSGHQFPNYSSELNVNALLLGDSALYLCASSAPDITYEQYFGPGTRLTVT.

J is TRBJ1-1 and V is TRBV7-7; D not certain. This CDR3 region has 13 residues. Trimming took off 5 bases at V and 0 bases at J, with 7 bases between the two ends. Germline V CDR1 and CDR2: SSHAT, FNYEAQ (reference sequence). Written as DNA, the CDR3 is TGTGCCAGCAGCCGGGCCGTGAACACTGAAGCTTTCTTT. This translates into CASSRAVNTEAFF. Combining the CDR3 with reference TRBV7-7 and TRBJ1-1 gives the whole variable domain GAGVSQSPRYKVTKRGQDVTLRCDPISSHATLYWYQQALGQGPEFLTYFNYEAQPDKSGLPSDRFSAERPEGSISTLTIQRTEQRDSAMYRCASSRAVNTEAFFGQGTRLTVV.

The chain carries TRBV27 and TRBJ1-4, with D possibly matching TRBD1 (6 bases). From germline, CDR1 is MNHEY and CDR2 SMNVEV (reference sequence). Trimming removed 3 bases at V and 6 bases at J, with 8 bases between. The CDR3 consists of 13 residues. The CDR3 protein is CASSFEGDEKLFF. The CDR3 nucleotides are TGTGCCAGCAGTTTCGAGGGGGATGAAAAACTGTTTTTT. The whole variable domain, remainder taken from reference TRBV27 and TRBJ1-4, is EAQVTQNPRYLITVTGKKLTVTCSQNMNHEYMSWYRQDPGLGLRQIYYSMNVEVTDKGDVPEGYKVSRKEKRNFPLILESPSPNQTSLYFCASSFEGDEKLFFGSGTQLSVL.

The rearrangement joins TRBV18 to TRBJ1-5, with a weak D call TRBD1 (5 bases). The CDR3 runs to 15 residues. Germline V gene sequence: CDR1 KGHSH, CDR2 LQKENI. Trimming stripped 8 bases from V and 1 base from J, with 15 bases between. CDR3: CASQETRGSNQPQHF. The CDR3 nucleotides are TGTGCCAGCCAAGAAACAAGGGGAAGCAATCAGCCCCAGCATTTT.

The chain uses TRBV11-2 and TRBJ2-2; 12 nucleotides line up with TRBD2. CDR1 and CDR2 (germline): SGHAT, FQNNGV. Trimming took 6 bases from V and 5 from J; bases not matched to a gene: 7. The CDR3 covers 16 residues. DNA for the CDR3: TGTGCCAGCAGGGGGCTAGCGGGAGGGCGGACCGGGGAGCTGTTTTTT. Its translation: CASRGLAGGRTGELFF.

This clone was picked up a small number of times. This chain joins TRBV7-9 and TRBJ1-2, with D unclear. CDR3 length: 12 amino acids. Germline V CDR1 and CDR2: SEHNR, FQNEAQ (reference sequence). Trimming pared 5 bases from V and 4 bases from J, leaving 8 bases between. The CDR3 loop is CASSRDFYGYTF. CDR3 nucleotide sequence: TGTGCCAGCAGCCGGGATTTCTATGGCTACACCTTC.

The table lists this clone with a count of one. The gene calls are TRBV7-3 and TRBJ1-1; no reliable D call. The germline V gene has CDR1 SGHTA and CDR2 FQGTGA. Trimming took 1 base from V and 0 from J, leaving 12 bases between them. This CDR3 region has 16 residues. The CDR3 DNA sequence: TGTGCCAGCAGCTTAAATCTCGTACAGCTGAACACTGAAGCTTTCTTT. Translated: CASSLNLVQLNTEAFF.

The CDR3: CASSLDLGADQPQHF. In DNA form, the CDR3 reads TGTGCCAGCAGCTTAGATTTGGGGGCCGATCAGCCCCAGCATTTT. This rearrangement joins TRBV7-9 to TRBJ1-5, with D perhaps TRBD1 (6 bases). Germline V gives CDR1 SEHNR, CDR2 FQNEAQ (reference sequence). The CDR3 is 15 amino acids. Trimming took 1 base from V and 5 from J, leaving 12 bases between them.

This clone came up once. The chain links TRBV2 to TRBJ2-3; tentatively, D is TRBD1 (6 bases). With 4 bases removed from V and 5 bases from J, the gap between germline ends came to 16 bases. Germline lookup yields CDR1 SNHLY and CDR2 FYNNEI. The CDR3 is 15 residues long. The CDR3 DNA reads TGTGCCAGCAGTGGAATAGGGGGTATGGTAGATACGCAGTATTTT. The encoded protein is CASSGIGGMVDTQYF.

The V and J genes are TRBV7-6 and TRBJ1-6; no reliable D call. Trimming took off 5 bases at V and 11 bases at J, with 25 bases between the two ends. The CDR3 totals 17 residues. CDR1 is SGHVS and CDR2 is FNYEAQ in the germline V gene. CDR3 nucleotide sequence: TGTGCCAGCAGCCCAAAGAATGTTCCCCTCCCGGCAACACCCCTCCACTTT. It encodes CASSPKNVPLPATPLHF.

The chain combines TRBV5-1 with TRBJ2-7; TRBD2 matches 8 bases. Germline V CDR1 and CDR2: SGHRS, YFSETQ. CDR3 length: 15 residues. Trimming cost V 0 bases and J 4 bases; bases outside gene matches: 6. The CDR3 spells CASSLGGGRTYEQYF. In DNA, the CDR3 is TGCGCCAGCAGCTTGGGCGGGGGGCGAACTTACGAGCAGTACTTC.